This T cell receptor (beta chain) originates from a study of immune characterization of retroperitoneal liposarcoma. The CDR3 loop spans 14 amino acids. The V end was cut by 3 bases, the J end by 2 bases, with 10 bases between. Germline CDR1 MNHEY, CDR2 SMNVEV (reference sequence). TCRdb processed the PCR reads anew with MiXCR; each CDR3 protein has one entry. Of some 10,000 distinct CDR3 sequences detected, 28% appear once; the ten largest clones hold over 7%. Specimen: tumor tissue. V is TRBV27 and J is TRBJ1-1; tentative D call: TRBD1 (5 bases). The clonotype comes from a male donor with retroperitoneal liposarcoma. The CDR3 protein is CASSFGGGNTEAFF. The CDR3, as DNA: TGTGCCAGCAGTTTTGGGGGGGGAAACACTGAAGCTTTCTTT.